The 8 T cell receptor beta chains below come from one sample, sequenced in a study of OX40 agonist ivuxolimab in advanced cancers. Library prep was done by the immunoSEQ multiplex PCR assay. The table comes from immuneACCESS by way of TCRdb, which keeps in-frame sequences with V and J called. Part of the clones is missing from these tables; in studies checked, under half for an unresolved V gene and the rest for unknown reasons. In all, the sample holds 70,000 to 80,000 clones, and 87% of those were seen once. The biggest ten clones account for approximately 1.3% of the sample. Sequencing was performed on CD4+ or CD8+ T cells sorted from blood, taken in a trial of the OX40 agonist ivuxolimab. Source of these receptors: an adult with an advanced solid tumor such as melanoma, head and neck, liver or kidney cancer.

V usage is TRBV12-5 and J usage is TRBJ2-1, with a possible D match to TRBD2 (6 bases). V was pared by 5 bases and J by 3 bases, with 20 bases between. Germline V gene data show CDR1 as LGHNT and CDR2 as FRNRAP. CDR3 length: 17 residues. The CDR3 coding sequence is TGTGCTAGTGGTCCTGGTAGAAGGGGACTGGGCTACAATGAGCAGTTCTTC. Translating it yields CASGPGRRGLGYNEQFF.

CDR3 sequence reads: CAWSVADLGNTIYF. DNA for the CDR3: TGTGCCTGGAGTGTGGCCGACCTTGGAAACACCATATATTTT. The gene calls are TRBV30 and TRBJ1-3, with D unclear. Deletions cut 0 bases from V and 3 bases from J, with 9 bases between. This CDR3 has 14 amino acids. From germline, CDR1 is GTSNPN and CDR2 SVGIG (reference sequence).

This clone was observed once. J is TRBJ1-1 and V is TRBV5-1, with 8 bases matching TRBD1. CDR3 size: 17 residues. Germline CDR1 is SGHRS and CDR2 is YFSETQ. With 0 bases clipped from V and 1 base from J, the junction kept 8 bases outside the gene matches. CDR3 sequence (DNA): TGCGCCAGCAGCTTGGCAGGGGGCCAGGGGCGGAACACTGAAGCTTTCTTT. Encoded protein: CASSLAGGQGRNTEAFF.

In the case of this clone: Different DNA sequences within this sample yield the same CDR3. The chain links TRBV5-1 to TRBJ2-5; possible D gene TRBD1, 6 bases. The CDR3 loop spans 14 amino acids. CDR1 and CDR2 from the germline V gene are SGHRS and YFSETQ. Trimming stripped 0 bases from V and 3 bases from J, with 9 bases between. The CDR3 region is CASSLEGGKETQYF. In DNA, the CDR3 is TGCGCCAGCAGCTTGGAAGGGGGTAAAGAGACCCAGTACTTC.

This clone was seen once. The V and J genes are TRBV23-1 and TRBJ1-1, with a weak D call TRBD1 (5 bases). TRBV23-1 is an open reading frame, and its role is uncertain. CDR3 length: 16 amino acids. The V and J ends lost 1 base and 1 base respectively, with 13 bases between them. The CDR3 DNA is TGCGCCAGCAGTCAATGCAGGGCCAACTCGAACACTGAAGCTTTCTTT. Its protein is CASSQCRANSNTEAFF.

The rearrangement links TRBV30 to TRBJ2-6; D ambiguous. The CDR3 extends over 11 amino acids. Germline V gene sequence: CDR1 GTSNPN, CDR2 SVGIG (reference sequence). The ends were cut back, 6 bases at V and 0 bases at J, with 0 bases in the middle. CDR3 DNA: TGTGCCTGCTCTGGGGCCAACGTCCTGACTTTC. It codes for CACSGANVLTF.

This clone was recorded a few times. V gene TRBV12-5 combines with J gene TRBJ1-1; the D is unclear. Per the germline V gene, CDR1 is LGHNT and CDR2 is FRNRAP. Trimming shortened V by 5 bases and J by 2 bases, and 3 bases separated the two germline ends. CDR3 size: 11 residues. The DNA of the CDR3 is TGTGCTAGTGGTCCCAACACTGAAGCTTTCTTT. Translation: CASGPNTEAFF.

The gene calls are TRBV4-1 and TRBJ2-7, with TRBD1 matching over 7 bases. The J segment lost 8 bases and the V segment lost 0 bases, leaving 13 bases of the junction unmatched. The CDR3 is 16 residues long. Germline CDR1 and CDR2: MGHRA and YSYEKL. This CDR3 reads CASSQDGRALTGQQYF. As DNA, the CDR3 is TGCGCCAGCAGCCAAGATGGCAGAGCCTTGACAGGGCAGCAGTACTTC.